The 13 T cell receptor beta chains in this list originate from one sample, sequenced in a study of blood T cell repertoires in COVID-19. TCRdb's copy holds only in-frame clones and misses some; the assay was immunoSEQ multiplex PCR. The sample holds tens of thousands of clones, around 90% seen once. The sequenced sample was PBMCs or T cells enriched from blood (not recorded which). The receptor source for this set is a woman in her forties who had recovered from COVID-19.

This sequence joins TRBV5-1 and TRBJ2-7; 8 nucleotides agree with TRBD2. Germline lookup yields CDR1 SGHRS and CDR2 YFSETQ. V gave up 0 bases and J gave up 4 bases; unmatched junction bases: 6. CDR3 size: 15 residues. The DNA of the CDR3 is TGCGCCAGCAGCTTGGAAAGCGGGGGTACATACGAGCAGTACTTC. It yields the protein CASSLESGGTYEQYF.

As DNA, the CDR3 is TGCAGCGTTGCGTTTACAGGCGGCAATCAGCCCCAGCATTTT. Its translation is CSVAFTGGNQPQHF. The rearrangement links TRBV29-1 to TRBJ1-5; D might be TRBD1 (5 bases). Looked up from germline, CDR1 is SQVTM and CDR2 is ANQGSEA. The CDR3 is 14 amino acids. The V end was cut by 4 bases, the J end by 2 bases, with 12 bases between.

This chain links TRBV4-1 with TRBJ1-1; no clear D gene. CDR1 MGHRA and CDR2 YSYEKL come from the germline V gene. V was trimmed by 1 base and J by 0 bases, leaving 6 bases between them. The CDR3 has 14 residues. The CDR3 sequence is CASSQGQMNTEAFF. The DNA of the CDR3 is TGCGCCAGCAGCCAAGGGCAGATGAACACTGAAGCTTTCTTT.

The genes are TRBV5-1 and TRBJ2-3, with 7 bases aligning to TRBD2. Germline V gives CDR1 SGHRS, CDR2 YFSETQ. The CDR3 consists of 13 residues. Written as DNA, the CDR3 is TGCGCGAGTAGGGAGGGTAGCACAGATACGCAGTATTTT. Translated: CASREGSTDTQYF.

CDR3 sequence (DNA): TGTGCCAGTAAAGCGGACCCCACGAAAGTTGGGACCCAGTACTTC. Translation: CASKADPTKVGTQYF. This chain joins TRBV19 and TRBJ2-5; D might be TRBD2 (5 bases). Germline V gene lookup returns CDR1 LNHDA and CDR2 SQIVND (reference sequence). Trimming took off 7 bases at V and 7 bases at J, with 22 bases between the two ends. This CDR3 region has 15 residues.

The rearrangement joins TRBV5-1 to TRBJ1-2; tentatively, D is TRBD1 (6 bases). V lost 4 bases to trimming and J lost 4 bases, with 14 bases between them. CDR3 length: 14 residues. Per the germline V gene, CDR1 is SGHRS and CDR2 is YFSETQ. CDR3 DNA: TGCGCCAGCAGCAGGGACACCGCCGTCTATGGCTACACCTTC. Residues: CASSRDTAVYGYTF. The full variable domain, in which reference TRBV5-1 and TRBJ1-2 provide the parts outside the CDR3, is KAGVTQTPRYLIKTRGQQVTLSCSPISGHRSVSWYQQTPGQGLQFLFEYFSETQRNKGNFPGRFSGRQFSNSRSEMNVSTLELGDSALYLCASSRDTAVYGYTFGSGTRLTVV.

The rearrangement joins TRBV7-9 to TRBJ2-2, with D unresolved. The V gene lost 3 bases and the J gene lost 5 bases, with 7 bases spanning the gap. CDR1 and CDR2 from the germline V gene are SEHNR and FQNEAQ (reference sequence). The CDR3 length is 13 residues. The CDR3 is CASSLSLTGELFF. The CDR3 DNA is TGTGCCAGCAGCTTGTCTCTAACCGGGGAGCTGTTTTTT.

V is TRBV12-3 or TRBV12-4 and J is TRBJ1-2, with a possible D match to TRBD1 (5 bases). V gave up 8 bases and J gave up 5 bases, with 15 bases separating them. The CDR3 is 13 residues long. CDR3 nucleotide sequence: TGTGCCAGCTCCCGCCCGGGGGAGTATGGCTACACCTTC. Its translation: CASSRPGEYGYTF.

This chain connects TRBV6-4 to TRBJ1-1; TRBD1 is a possible D gene (6 bases). The CDR3 spans 13 residues. The V gene's germline CDR1 is MRHNA and CDR2 SNTAGT. V shed 5 bases and J shed 2 bases, with 9 bases lying between them. CDR3 bases: TGTGCCAGCAGTTTGACAGGTAACACTGAAGCTTTCTTT. Encoded protein: CASSLTGNTEAFF.

The V gene is TRBV7-2, the J gene TRBJ2-7, with 11 nucleotides matching TRBD2. This CDR3 is built from 18 residues. CDR1 and CDR2 (germline): SGHTA, FQGNSA. Losses at the gene ends were 2 bases for V and 2 bases for J; bases not matched to a gene: 11. CDR3 sequence reads: CASSLTSGGRARTYEQYF. CDR3 nucleotides: TGTGCCAGCAGCTTAACTAGCGGGGGCCGAGCCCGAACCTACGAGCAGTACTTC.

V usage is TRBV9 and J usage is TRBJ2-1; D unclear. The CDR3 is 15 residues long. V shed 4 bases and J shed 0 bases, with 11 bases lying between them. CDR1 and CDR2 from the germline V gene are SGDLS and YYNGEE. Here the CDR3 DNA reads TGTGCCAGCAGCCCCCGGTTAAGCTCCTACAATGAGCAGTTCTTC. Its translation is CASSPRLSSYNEQFF.

V and J are TRBV5-1 and TRBJ1-1; maybe TRBD1 (5 bases). The CDR3 is 15 amino acids. Trimming shortened V by 9 bases and J by 1 base, and 19 bases separated the two germline ends. Per the germline V gene, CDR1 is SGHRS and CDR2 is YFSETQ. CDR3 in amino acids: CAMQTDPLGNTEAFF. CDR3 DNA sequence: TGCGCCATGCAGACAGACCCTTTAGGGAACACTGAAGCTTTCTTT. The entire variable domain, with the rest obtained from reference TRBV5-1 and TRBJ1-1, is as follows: KAGVTQTPRYLIKTRGQQVTLSCSPISGHRSVSWYQQTPGQGLQFLFEYFSETQRNKGNFPGRFSGRQFSNSRSEMNVSTLELGDSALYLCAMQTDPLGNTEAFFGQGTRLTVV.

The chain couples TRBV5-1 to TRBJ2-3; 12 positions agree with TRBD2. This CDR3 comprises 14 residues. V gave up 4 bases and J gave up 8 bases; unmatched junction bases: 5. CDR1 and CDR2 from the germline V gene are SGHRS and YFSETQ. CDR3 in amino acids: CASSMTSGGATQYF. The DNA of the CDR3 is TGCGCCAGCAGCATGACTAGCGGGGGTGCTACGCAGTATTTT.